The table lists the clone carrying this TCR beta chain with many counts. TCRdb re-analysed the RACE reads in MiXCR, keeping a single row per CDR3 protein. The data show some 90,000 distinct CDR3 sequences, 8.5% to 9% seen once. Indicated time point: pre-sensitization, week 0. Treatment of the sample: therapeutic diphenylcyclopropenone sensitization with weekly scalp DPC. Blood was drawn before each patch test was applied. The sample originates from a study of human T cells and chemical hapten exposure. Whole-study context: The study lasted roughly 22 weeks, and patients were dosed weekly with diphenylcyclopropenone on the scalp throughout.

Per the germline V gene, CDR1 is SGHDT and CDR2 is YYEEEE. Unmatched junction bases numbered 10, after V lost 4 bases and J lost 7 bases. The CDR3 sequence is 15 residues long. The rearrangement uses TRBV5-6 and TRBJ1-4, with 7 bases aligning to TRBD1. The material sequenced was whole blood, taken in connection with sensitization to the hapten diphenylcyclopropenone (DPC). The receptor was isolated from a middle-aged man with alopecia areata. Some clones in this sample may be carry-over from other donors' samples. Here the CDR3 DNA reads TGTGCCAGCAGCGGATCCGGGACAGTTAGTGAAAAACTGTTTTTT. It is translated as CASSGSGTVSEKLFF.